The 26 T cell receptor beta chains in this list originate from one sample, sequenced in a study of OX40 agonist ivuxolimab in advanced cancers. The library came from the immunoSEQ multiplex PCR assay. TCRdb mirrors the immuneACCESS table, restricted to in-frame sequences. Some clones are absent from its copies; in checked studies, under half trace to an unresolved V gene, and the reason for the others is unknown. Within this sample are around 51,000 clones, with approximately 84% of them counted one time only. The ten biggest clones cover about 3.1% of the sample. Sequenced here: CD4+ or CD8+ T cells sorted from blood, sampled in a trial of the OX40 agonist ivuxolimab. These receptors all stem from an adult with an advanced solid tumor such as melanoma, head and neck, liver or kidney cancer.

The CDR3 DNA reads TGCGCCAGCAGCAACCCAGGGGCTCTAAATGAGCAGTTCTTC. As protein: CASSNPGALNEQFF. The V and J genes are TRBV5-1 and TRBJ2-1; tentative D call: TRBD1 (6 bases). From germline, CDR1 is SGHRS and CDR2 YFSETQ. CDR3 length: 14 amino acids. The V end was cut by 4 bases, the J end by 7 bases, with 15 bases between.

This clone has only one observation. The chain links TRBV9 to TRBJ2-5; D tentatively reads TRBD1 or TRBD2 (6 bases each). V shed 3 bases and J shed 5 bases, with 20 bases lying between them. The germline gives CDR1 SGDLS, CDR2 YYNGEE. The CDR3 is 16 amino acids. For the CDR3, the DNA is TGTGCCAGCAGCGGTGGTGGGGGGCGCTTTCGGGAGACCCAGTACTTC. This encodes CASSGGGGRFRETQYF.

The chain is built from TRBV7-5 and TRBJ1-6; TRBD1 was called by the table and not checked on the DNA. TRBV7-5 is a listed pseudogene. This CDR3 has 13 residues. The CDR3 spells CASSSTGDSPLHF. The CDR3 nucleotides are TGTGCCAGCAGCTCGACAGGGGATTCACCCCTCCACTTT.

This clone was found a few times. The chain combines TRBV7-9 with TRBJ2-3; D is unresolved. Per germline, CDR1 SEHNR and CDR2 FQNEAQ (reference sequence). The CDR3 sequence is 14 residues long. V was pared by 3 bases and J by 5 bases, with 12 bases between. CDR3 residues: CASSLFSGGDTQYF. The CDR3 DNA is TGTGCCAGCAGCTTGTTCAGTGGTGGAGATACGCAGTATTTT.

The V call is TRBV19, the J call TRBJ1-5, with a tentative D call TRBD1 (5 bases). This CDR3 spans 17 amino acids. Trimming shortened V by 1 base and J by 4 bases, and 17 bases separated the two germline ends. CDR1 is LNHDA, CDR2 SQIVND, per germline (reference sequence). The CDR3 bases are TGTGCCAGTAGTATAGCCCCCGGTCGGGGACTGAATCAGCCCCAGCATTTT. Translation gives CASSIAPGRGLNQPQHF.

V usage is TRBV5-6 and J usage is TRBJ2-3; tentatively, D is TRBD2 (5 bases). Trimming took 1 base from V and 5 from J, leaving 11 bases between them. The CDR3 length is 14 residues. In germline, CDR1 is SGHDT, CDR2 YYEEEE. CDR3 protein: CASSLPGKGDTQYF. CDR3 in DNA: TGTGCCAGCAGCTTGCCCGGGAAGGGAGATACGCAGTATTTT.

About this clone itself: One junction end does not reproduce the germline sequence, and a read error may be involved. This chain links TRBV7-2 with TRBJ1-3; tentative D call: TRBD1 (5 bases). Germline values: CDR1 SGHTA, CDR2 FQGNSA. CDR3 length: 14 residues. The CDR3, as DNA: TGTGCCAGCAGCTTAGCCGGGGCGGGAATCACCATATATTTT. Encoded protein: CASSLAGAGITIYF.

V gene TRBV6-5 combines with J gene TRBJ2-3, with D possibly being TRBD1 (6 bases). Trimming took off 5 bases at V and 1 base at J, with 10 bases between the two ends. CDR1 is MNHEY, CDR2 SVGAGI, per germline. The CDR3 runs 14 residues. CDR3 in DNA: TGTGCCAGCAGTCTCAGGACAGGCACAGATACGCAGTATTTT. As protein: CASSLRTGTDTQYF.

This clone was recorded only once. The chain links TRBV9 to TRBJ2-2; 15 positions agree with TRBD2. Germline V gives CDR1 SGDLS, CDR2 YYNGEE. The J segment lost 0 bases and the V segment lost 4 bases, leaving 4 bases of the junction unmatched. The CDR3 spans 18 residues. CDR3 coding DNA: TGTGCCAGCAGCAGGGGACTAGCGGGGGGTCCGAACACCGGGGAGCTGTTTTTT. Amino acid sequence: CASSRGLAGGPNTGELFF.

The chain couples TRBV19 to TRBJ1-3; unclear D gene. CDR3 length: 14 amino acids. Trimming removed 3 bases at V and 0 bases at J, with 6 bases between. Germline V gives CDR1 LNHDA, CDR2 SQIVND (reference sequence). CDR3 in amino acids: CASSIGSSGNTIYF. DNA for the CDR3: TGTGCCAGTAGTATCGGGAGCTCTGGAAACACCATATATTTT.

This rearrangement joins TRBV10-2 to TRBJ1-1; tentatively, D is TRBD1 (5 bases). V lost 6 bases to trimming and J lost 1 base, with 9 bases between them. CDR3 length equals 13 residues. Per the germline V gene, CDR1 is WSHSY and CDR2 is SAAADI. CDR3 loop: CASRIGGNTEAFF. CDR3 bases: TGCGCCAGCAGGATCGGGGGGAACACTGAAGCTTTCTTT.

The V and J genes are TRBV6-1 and TRBJ2-7, with D maybe TRBD2 (6 bases). Germline assignment: CDR1 MNHNS and CDR2 SASEGT. The ends were cut back, 2 bases at V and 0 bases at J, with 17 bases in the middle. The CDR3 spans 17 residues. CDR3 bases: TGTGCCAGCAGTGAACCGGAGGGACGGAGGAGCTCCTACGAGCAGTACTTC. Its translation: CASSEPEGRRSSYEQYF.

The chain has TRBV27 and TRBJ1-1; 10 bases are a match to TRBD1. CDR1 and CDR2 (germline): MNHEY, SMNVEV (reference sequence). With 3 bases clipped from V and 4 bases from J, the junction kept 17 bases outside the gene matches. CDR3 length equals 19 residues. The CDR3 bases are TGTGCCAGCAGTTTCCTATCCCCTTCCCGGGACAGGGGTTTCACTGAAGCTTTCTTT. As protein: CASSFLSPSRDRGFTEAFF.

The J gene is TRBJ1-1, the V gene TRBV7-8; maybe TRBD1 (5 bases). CDR3 size: 14 residues. V was shortened by 4 bases and J by 4 bases, with 13 bases between the two germline ends. CDR1 and CDR2 from the germline V gene are SGHVS and FQNEAQ. The CDR3 sequence: CASSSHGGGTEAFF. DNA of the CDR3: TGTGCCAGCAGCTCCCACGGGGGGGGCACTGAAGCTTTCTTT.

V and J are TRBV7-9 and TRBJ2-3; D is uncertain. Trimming stripped 5 bases from V and 1 base from J, with 10 bases between. The CDR3 is 14 residues long. Germline values: CDR1 SEHNR, CDR2 FQNEAQ (reference sequence). In DNA form, the CDR3 reads TGTGCCAGCAGCCTCTCCATAGGCACAGATACGCAGTATTTT. Translated: CASSLSIGTDTQYF.

The chain links TRBV25-1 to TRBJ2-2, with TRBD2 identical over 12 bases. Trimming at V came to 2 bases and at J to 4 bases, leaving 5 bases not matched to a gene. Germline V lookup: CDR1 MGHDK, CDR2 SYGVNS. CDR3 size: 17 residues. DNA of the CDR3: TGTGCCAGCAGTGAAGGGGGACTAGCGGGCACCACCGGGGAGCTGTTTTTT. Protein: CASSEGGLAGTTGELFF. Full variable domain (outside the CDR3, taken from reference TRBV25-1 and TRBJ2-2): EADIYQTPRYLVIGTGKKITLECSQTMGHDKMYWYQQDPGMELHLIHYSYGVNSTEKGDLSSESTVSRIRTEHFPLTLESARPSHTSQYLCASSEGGLAGTTGELFFGEGSRLTVL.

The CDR3 region has the DNA TGTGCCAGCAGCTTAGGGGTGGGCAATCAGCCCCAGCATTTT. It specifies CASSLGVGNQPQHF. This chain uses TRBV7-3 with TRBJ1-5; the D is unclear. V was clipped by 2 bases and J by 2 bases, with 7 bases between them. The germline V gene encodes CDR1 SGHTA and CDR2 FQGTGA. This CDR3 spans 14 amino acids.

The chain carries TRBV6-6 and TRBJ1-3, with D possibly matching TRBD1 (5 bases). The CDR3 is 14 residues long. V lost 11 bases to trimming and J lost 0 bases, with 14 bases between them. Looked up from germline, CDR1 is MNHNY and CDR2 is SVGAGI (reference sequence). The CDR3 spells CASRGGGSGNTIYF. The CDR3 DNA reads TGTGCCTCCCGGGGCGGGGGCTCTGGAAACACCATATATTTT.

J is TRBJ2-7 and V is TRBV4-3; no definite D call. Per germline, CDR1 LGHNA and CDR2 YSLEER. This CDR3 has 12 amino acids. With 1 base removed from V and 6 bases from J, the gap between germline ends came to 7 bases. CDR3 region: CASSQVPLEQYF. Here the CDR3 DNA reads TGCGCCAGCAGCCAAGTCCCACTCGAGCAGTACTTC.

J is TRBJ1-4 and V is TRBV19; D is ambiguous. Trimming left V 7 bases short and J 8 bases short, with 14 bases between. CDR1 is LNHDA, CDR2 SQIVND, per germline (reference sequence). This CDR3 spans 13 amino acids. The CDR3 region is CASKDWAREKLFF. As DNA, the CDR3 is TGTGCCAGTAAGGATTGGGCGAGAGAAAAACTGTTTTTT.

The genes are TRBV15 and TRBJ2-3; the D gene is possibly TRBD2 (6 bases). The CDR3 loop spans 16 amino acids. Trimming removed 0 bases from V and 6 bases from J, with 16 bases in between. Germline-derived CDR1 and CDR2 are LNHNV and YYDKDF (reference sequence). The CDR3 bases are TGTGCCACCAGCAGAGATGGGGCCCTACGGGGGGATACGCAGTATTTT. This gives the protein CATSRDGALRGDTQYF.

The chain carries TRBV4-3 and TRBJ2-2, with D perhaps matching TRBD1 or TRBD2 (5 bases each). The V end lost 4 bases, the J end lost 6 bases, and 9 bases lay between the germline ends. Germline V gene lookup returns CDR1 LGHNA and CDR2 YSLEER. The CDR3 runs to 13 residues. As DNA, the CDR3 is TGCGCCAGCAGCCCCGTGGGGGCCGGGGAGCTGTTTTTT. Encoded protein: CASSPVGAGELFF.

The chain combines TRBV2 with TRBJ1-2, with 9 nucleotides matching TRBD1. After removal of 6 bases from V and 4 bases from J, the junction contained 15 bases not matched to a gene. The CDR3 has 17 amino acids. CDR1 and CDR2 from the germline V gene are SNHLY and FYNNEI. The CDR3 sequence is CASSASSGQGLLYGYTF. The CDR3 DNA follows: TGTGCCAGCAGCGCGAGCTCGGGACAGGGACTCCTCTATGGCTACACCTTC.

V usage is TRBV4-1 and J usage is TRBJ2-1; 7 bases map to TRBD2. V lost 0 bases to trimming and J lost 3 bases; unmatched junction nucleotides: 5. The CDR3 totals 16 residues. The germline V gene has CDR1 MGHRA and CDR2 YSYEKL. The CDR3, as DNA: TGCGCCAGCAGCCAAGATGTTGGCGGGGGCTACAATGAGCAGTTCTTC. It is translated as CASSQDVGGGYNEQFF.

The chain joins TRBV19 to TRBJ1-1; 11 nucleotides agree with TRBD1. V lost 9 bases and J lost 5; bases outside the gene matches: 5. CDR1 and CDR2 from the germline V gene are LNHDA and SQIVND (reference sequence). This CDR3 comprises 13 residues. As DNA, the CDR3 is TGTGCCAGCCAGGACAGGGGGCGTACTGAAGCTTTCTTT. Translation gives CASQDRGRTEAFF.

This clone was counted between two and nine times. V and J are TRBV5-1 and TRBJ1-6, with D perhaps matching TRBD1 (5 bases). Trimming pared 0 bases from V and 10 bases from J, leaving 8 bases between. CDR1 is SGHRS, CDR2 YFSETQ, per germline. The CDR3 has 13 residues. DNA of the CDR3: TGCGCCAGCAGCTTGGAGGGGAACTCACCCCTCCACTTT. The encoded protein is CASSLEGNSPLHF.